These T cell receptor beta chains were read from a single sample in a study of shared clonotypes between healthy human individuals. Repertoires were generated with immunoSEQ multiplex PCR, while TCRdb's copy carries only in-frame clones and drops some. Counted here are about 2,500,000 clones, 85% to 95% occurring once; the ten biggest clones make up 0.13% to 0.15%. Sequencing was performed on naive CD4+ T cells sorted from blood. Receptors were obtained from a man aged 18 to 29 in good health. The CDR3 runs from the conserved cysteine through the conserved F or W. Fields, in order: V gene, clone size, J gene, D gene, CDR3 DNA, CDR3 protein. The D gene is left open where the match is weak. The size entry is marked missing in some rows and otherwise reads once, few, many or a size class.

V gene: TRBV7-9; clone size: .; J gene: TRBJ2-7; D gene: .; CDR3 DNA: TGTGCCAGCAGCTTATCTGAGAGACACGAGCAGTACTTC; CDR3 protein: CASSLSERHEQYF
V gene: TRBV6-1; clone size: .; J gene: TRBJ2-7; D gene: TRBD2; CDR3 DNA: TGTGCCAGCAGTGAAAGGTTGGGACTAGTCTACGAGCAGTACTTC; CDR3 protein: CASSERLGLVYEQYF
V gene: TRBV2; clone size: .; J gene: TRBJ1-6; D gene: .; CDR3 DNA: TGTGCCAGCGGGCCGGGGGAAGGGTATTCACCCCTCCACTTT; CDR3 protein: CASGPGEGYSPLHF
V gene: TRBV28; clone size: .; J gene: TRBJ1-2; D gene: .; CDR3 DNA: TGTGCCAGCAGTTCCCTGAAGAGGGGCTACACCTTC; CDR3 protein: CASSSLKRGYTF
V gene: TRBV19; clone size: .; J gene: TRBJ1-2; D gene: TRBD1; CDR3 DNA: TGTGCCAGTAGAGAGGGACAGGGGATTTATGGCTACACCTTC; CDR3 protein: CASREGQGIYGYTF
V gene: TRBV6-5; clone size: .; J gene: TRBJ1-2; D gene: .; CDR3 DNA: TGTGCCAGCAGCCCCGCGCGGGTCCCTAACTATGGCTACACCTTC; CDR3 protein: CASSPARVPNYGYTF
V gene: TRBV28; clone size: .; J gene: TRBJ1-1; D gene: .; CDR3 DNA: TGTGCCAGCAAGAGGGACAACTATGAAGCTTTCTTT; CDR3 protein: CASKRDNYEAFF
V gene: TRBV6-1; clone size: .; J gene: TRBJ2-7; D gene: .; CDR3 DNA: TGTGCCAGCAGGGAACCAGACAGACCCGGGGTCGACGAGCAGTACTTC; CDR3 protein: CASREPDRPGVDEQYF
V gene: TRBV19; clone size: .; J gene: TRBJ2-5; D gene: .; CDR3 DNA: TGTGCCAGTAGTGGGCGGGGGACAGGGACTAGAGAGACCCAGTACTTC; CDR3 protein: CASSGRGTGTRETQYF
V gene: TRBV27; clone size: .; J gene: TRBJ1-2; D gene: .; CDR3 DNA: TGTGCCAGCAGTTTAAGGGCCTCTAACTATGGCTACACCTTC; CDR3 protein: CASSLRASNYGYTF
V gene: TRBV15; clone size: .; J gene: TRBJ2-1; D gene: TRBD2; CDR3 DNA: TGTGCCACCAGCAGAAAACTAGCGGAAGCTTACAATGAGCAGTTCTTC; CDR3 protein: CATSRKLAEAYNEQFF
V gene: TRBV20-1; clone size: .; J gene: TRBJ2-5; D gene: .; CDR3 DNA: TGCAGTGTGTGGTACCAAGAGACCCAGTACTTC; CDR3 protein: CSVWYQETQYF
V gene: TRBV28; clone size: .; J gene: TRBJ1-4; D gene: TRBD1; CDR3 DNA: TGTGCCAGCAGTTTAGACAGGGGGTATGCTAATGAAAAACTGTTTTTT; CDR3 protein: CASSLDRGYANEKLFF
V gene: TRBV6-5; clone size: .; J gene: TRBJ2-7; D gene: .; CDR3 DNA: TGTGCCAGCAGTTTCGACAGGTACCTGATAGGGCAGTACTTC; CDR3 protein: CASSFDRYLIGQYF
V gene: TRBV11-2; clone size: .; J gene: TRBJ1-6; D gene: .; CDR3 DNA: TGTGCCAGCAGCTTCGGGGCTTCTTCACCCCTCCACTTT; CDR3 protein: CASSFGASSPLHF
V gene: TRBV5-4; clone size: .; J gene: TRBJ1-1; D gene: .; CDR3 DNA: TGTGCCAGCAGCTTGGGGACTTTGAACACTGAAGCTTTCTTT; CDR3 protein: CASSLGTLNTEAFF
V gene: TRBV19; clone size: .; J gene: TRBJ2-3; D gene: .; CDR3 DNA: TGTGCCAGTAGTACCCCCCGCGCACTCACAGATACGCAGTACTTT; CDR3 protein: CASSTPRALTDTQYF
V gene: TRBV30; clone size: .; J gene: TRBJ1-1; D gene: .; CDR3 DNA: TGTGCCTGGGACAGGAACACTGAAGCTTTCTTT; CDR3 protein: CAWDRNTEAFF
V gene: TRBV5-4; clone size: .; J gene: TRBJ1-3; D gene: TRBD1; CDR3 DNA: TGTGCCAGCAGCGCTGGGACAGCGAGCCTCTCTGGAAACACCATATATTTT; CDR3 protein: CASSAGTASLSGNTIYF
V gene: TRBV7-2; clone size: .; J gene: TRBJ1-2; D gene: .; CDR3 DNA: TGTGCCAGCAGCTTAGATCGAGGGGCTTACTATGGCTACACCTTC; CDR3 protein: CASSLDRGAYYGYTF
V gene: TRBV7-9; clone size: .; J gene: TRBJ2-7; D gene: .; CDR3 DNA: TGTGCCAGCAGCTTAGTTCCTAGGGAAGAGCAGTACTTC; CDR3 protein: CASSLVPREEQYF
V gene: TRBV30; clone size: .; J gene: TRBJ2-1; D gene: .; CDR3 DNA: TGTGCCTGGAGTCGGCAAATTATGGGATATGAGCAGTTCTTC; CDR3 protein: CAWSRQIMGYEQFF
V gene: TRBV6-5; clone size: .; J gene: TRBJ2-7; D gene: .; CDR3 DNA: TGTGCCAGCACCTCTCGCGTTTCCTACGAGCAGTACTTC; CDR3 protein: CASTSRVSYEQYF
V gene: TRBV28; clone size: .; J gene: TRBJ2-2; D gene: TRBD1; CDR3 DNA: TGTGCCAGCAGTAGGGGGGACAGGGTAACCGGGGAGCTGTTTTTT; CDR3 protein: CASSRGDRVTGELFF
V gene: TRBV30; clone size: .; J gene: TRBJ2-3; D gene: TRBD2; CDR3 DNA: TGTGCCTGGCAGCGGGGGGGGTACACAGATACGCAGTATTTT; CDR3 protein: CAWQRGGYTDTQYF
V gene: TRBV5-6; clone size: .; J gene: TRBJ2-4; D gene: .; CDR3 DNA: TGTGCCAGCAGCGGTACCGGGGCCCAAAACATTCAGTACTTC; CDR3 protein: CASSGTGAQNIQYF
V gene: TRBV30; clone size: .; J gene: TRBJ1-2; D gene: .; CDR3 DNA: TGTGCCTGGAGTACAGGGTCCGGCTACACCTTC; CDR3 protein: CAWSTGSGYTF
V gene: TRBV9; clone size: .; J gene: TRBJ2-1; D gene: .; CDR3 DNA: TGTGCCAGCAGCGTAGGCTCATACAATGAGCAGTTCTTC; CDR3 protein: CASSVGSYNEQFF
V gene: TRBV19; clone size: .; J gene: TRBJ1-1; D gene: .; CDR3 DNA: TGTGCCAGTAGTTCCGGTACTGGGATGAACACTGAAGCTTTCTTT; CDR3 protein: CASSSGTGMNTEAFF
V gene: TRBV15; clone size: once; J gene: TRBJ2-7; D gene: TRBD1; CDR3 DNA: TGTGCCACCAGCAGAGGGGACAGTCCTTTTGACGAGCAGTACTTC; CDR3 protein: CATSRGDSPFDEQYF
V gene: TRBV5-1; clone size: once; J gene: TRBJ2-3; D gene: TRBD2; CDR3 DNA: TGCGCCAGCAGCTTGCTCACTAGCGGGAGCACAGATACGCAGTATTTT; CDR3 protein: CASSLLTSGSTDTQYF
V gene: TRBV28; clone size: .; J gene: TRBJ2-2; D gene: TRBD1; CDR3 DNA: TGTGCCAGCAGACCCGGACAGGTTTATTCCGGGGAGCTGTTTTTT; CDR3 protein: CASRPGQVYSGELFF
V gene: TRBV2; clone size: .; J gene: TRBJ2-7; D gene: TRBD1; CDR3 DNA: TGTGCCAGCAGTGTCGACAGGGGGCGGGACGAGCAGTACTTC; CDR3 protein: CASSVDRGRDEQYF
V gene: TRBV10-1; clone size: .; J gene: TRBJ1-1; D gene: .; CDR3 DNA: TGCGCCAGCAGTCGGCAGATGAACACTGAAGCTTTCTTT; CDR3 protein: CASSRQMNTEAFF
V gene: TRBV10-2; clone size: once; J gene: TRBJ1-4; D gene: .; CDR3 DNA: TGCGCCAGCAGTGATAGACCAACTAATGAAAAACTGTTTTTT; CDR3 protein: CASSDRPTNEKLFF
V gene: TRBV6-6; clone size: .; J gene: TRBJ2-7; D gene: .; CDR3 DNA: TGTGCCAGCCTCCGGGTGGGTTACGAGCAGTACTTC; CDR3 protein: CASLRVGYEQYF
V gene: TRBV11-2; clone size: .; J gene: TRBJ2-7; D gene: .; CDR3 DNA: TGTGCCAGCAGCCCTCGCGGGGGACAGGCAACCTACGAGCAGTACTTC; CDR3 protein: CASSPRGGQATYEQYF
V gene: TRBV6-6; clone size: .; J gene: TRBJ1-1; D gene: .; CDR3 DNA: TGTGCCAGCAGTTACGGACAGAACACTGAAGCTTTCTTT; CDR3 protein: CASSYGQNTEAFF
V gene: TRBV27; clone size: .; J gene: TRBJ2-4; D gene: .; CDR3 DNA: TGTGCCGCAGGATCCGTAGCCAAAAACATTCAGTACTTC; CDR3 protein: CAAGSVAKNIQYF
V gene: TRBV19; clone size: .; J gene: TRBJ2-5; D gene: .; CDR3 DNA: TGTGCCAGTAGTGTTCTCGAGGCCTGGGGGGAGACCCAGTACTTC; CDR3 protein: CASSVLEAWGETQYF
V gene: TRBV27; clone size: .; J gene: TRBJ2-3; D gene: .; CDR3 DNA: TGTGCCAGCAGTTTATACGGGCTAGGATCGAGGACAGATACGCAGTATTTT; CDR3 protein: CASSLYGLGSRTDTQYF
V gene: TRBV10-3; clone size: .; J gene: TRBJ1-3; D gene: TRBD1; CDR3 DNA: TGTGCCATCAGTGATTTTGGGACAGCTGGAAACACCATATATTTT; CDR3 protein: CAISDFGTAGNTIYF
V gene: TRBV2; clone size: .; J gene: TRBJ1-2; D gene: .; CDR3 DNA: TGTGCCAGCAGTGAAGAGTTTACAGGGAATAACTATGGCTACACCTTC; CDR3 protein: CASSEEFTGNNYGYTF
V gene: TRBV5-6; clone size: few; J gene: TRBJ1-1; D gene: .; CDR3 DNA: TGTGCCAGCAGCTTGCAGCGTGAAGCTTTCTTT; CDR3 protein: CASSLQREAFF
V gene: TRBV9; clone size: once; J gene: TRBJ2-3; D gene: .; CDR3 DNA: TGTGCCAGCAGCGTAGAGCCCCGGGGGTTCACAGATACGCAGTATTTT; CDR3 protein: CASSVEPRGFTDTQYF
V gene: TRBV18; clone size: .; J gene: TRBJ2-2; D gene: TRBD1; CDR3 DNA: TGTGCCAGCTCACCCGGGACAGGGAGGAAGACCGGGGAGCTGTTTTTT; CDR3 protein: CASSPGTGRKTGELFF
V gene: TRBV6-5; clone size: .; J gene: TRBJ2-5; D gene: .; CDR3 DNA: TGTGCCAGCAGTTATGGGCTACCGGTGTACCAAGAGACCCAGTACTTC; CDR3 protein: CASSYGLPVYQETQYF
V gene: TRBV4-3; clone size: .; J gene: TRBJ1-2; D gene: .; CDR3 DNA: TGCGCCAGCAGCCCGACCCGGGGCAACTATGGCTACACCTTC; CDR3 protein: CASSPTRGNYGYTF
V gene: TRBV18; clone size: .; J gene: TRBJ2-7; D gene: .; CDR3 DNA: TGTGCCAGCTCCTTCGGGCAGGGCAATTCCTACGAGCAGTACTTC; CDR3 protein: CASSFGQGNSYEQYF
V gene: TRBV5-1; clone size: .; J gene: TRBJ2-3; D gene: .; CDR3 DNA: TGCGCCAGCAGCCCGGGGGCAGTCGGAGATACGCAGTATTTT; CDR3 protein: CASSPGAVGDTQYF